Listed here are 18 T cell receptor beta chains from one sample, sequenced in a study of cytomegalovirus exposure and HLA in healthy donors. Assay used: immunoSEQ multiplex PCR; TCRdb lists only in-frame clones, some missing. Of some 210,000 clones listed, around nine tenths were seen once; the top ten hold more than 1.5%. Sequenced input: PBMCs. All receptors come from a woman under 30 in good health and CMV-seropositive.

The sample holds one count of this clone. This chain links TRBV12-5 with TRBJ2-2; 9 bases agree with TRBD1. The junction had 6 bases not matched to a gene; V was cut back by 7 bases and J by 6 bases. Germline V gene data show CDR1 as LGHNT and CDR2 as FRNRAP. The CDR3 has 14 amino acids. In nucleotides, the CDR3 is TGTGCTAGTGCCGGGACAGGGAGCCCCGGGGAGCTGTTTTTT. It translates to CASAGTGSPGELFF.

Regarding this clone: Other DNA sequences of this sample code for an identical CDR3. For the CDR3, the DNA is TGCGCCAGCAGCTCAGGTGCAACTAATGAAAAACTGTTTTTT. Protein sequence: CASSSGATNEKLFF. The chain recombines TRBV5-1 with TRBJ1-4, with D hard to call. The CDR3 runs 14 residues. Per germline, CDR1 SGHRS and CDR2 YFSETQ. Between the trimmed V and J ends, which lost 3 bases and 0 bases, there was a span of 6 bases.

The J gene is TRBJ2-1, the V gene TRBV6-4, with unresolved D. This CDR3 is built from 16 residues. V was trimmed by 6 bases and J by 8 bases, leaving 23 bases between them. The germline gives CDR1 MRHNA, CDR2 SNTAGT. The chain's CDR3 is CASSRALSRRLDEQFF. The CDR3 bases are TGTGCCAGCAGCCGAGCTTTGTCACGTCGCCTCGATGAGCAGTTCTTC.

This chain links TRBV18 with TRBJ2-7; 7 bases match TRBD2. The CDR3 contains 15 residues. Germline V gene sequence: CDR1 KGHSH, CDR2 LQKENI. V was pared by 3 bases and J by 1 base, with 6 bases of the junction left unmatched. The CDR3 reads CASSPGRALSYEQYF. CDR3 DNA sequence: TGTGCCAGCTCACCTGGGAGGGCCCTGTCCTACGAGCAGTACTTC.

This chain joins TRBV14 and TRBJ2-7; 10 nucleotides align to TRBD2. The V segment lost 0 bases and the J segment 3 bases; nucleotides outside the gene matches: 11. The CDR3 runs 18 residues. Germline-derived CDR1 and CDR2 are SGHDN and FVKESK. CDR3 in amino acids: CASSQEPLWLAGVYEQYF. CDR3 sequence (DNA): TGTGCCAGCAGCCAAGAACCTCTCTGGCTAGCGGGAGTCTACGAGCAGTACTTC.

This rearrangement joins TRBV2 to TRBJ1-1; D is possibly TRBD1 (5 bases). Trimming removed 5 bases from V and 3 bases from J, with 13 bases in between. In germline, CDR1 is SNHLY, CDR2 FYNNEI. The CDR3 is made up of 14 amino acids. The CDR3 loop is CASSWTEGDTEAFF. CDR3 nucleotides: TGTGCCAGCAGTTGGACGGAAGGGGACACTGAAGCTTTCTTT.

The chain carries TRBV18 and TRBJ2-7; the match to TRBD1 covers 10 bases. CDR1 KGHSH and CDR2 LQKENI come from the germline V gene. Germline trimming cut 3 bases from V and 3 bases from J; bases unmatched to any gene: 5. The length of the CDR3 is 15 residues. The CDR3 loop is CASSPGQGGIYEQYF. The CDR3 region has the DNA TGTGCCAGCTCACCCGGACAGGGGGGCATCTACGAGCAGTACTTC.

This clone turned up a few times. The CDR3 here is CASSEGTSGATYEQYF. CDR3 sequence (DNA): TGCGCCAGCAGTGAAGGGACTAGCGGAGCCACCTACGAGCAGTACTTC. V is TRBV10-1 and J is TRBJ2-7, with 11 positions matching TRBD2. The germline CDR1 and CDR2 sequences are WNHNN and SYGVQD (reference sequence). V was clipped by 3 bases and J by 2 bases; unmatched bases: 6. The CDR3 is made up of 16 amino acids.

This chain links TRBV11-3 with TRBJ2-3; 9 nucleotides align to TRBD1. The germline V gene has CDR1 SGHNT and CDR2 YENEEA. The V segment lost 5 bases and the J segment 2 bases; nucleotides outside the gene matches: 5. The CDR3 loop spans 15 amino acids. The CDR3 bases are TGTGCCAGCAGCCCCGGGACAGGGCTCACAGATACGCAGTATTTT. It specifies CASSPGTGLTDTQYF.

V is TRBV18 and J is TRBJ2-7; D remains ambiguous. The CDR3 covers 13 residues. The V end was cut by 5 bases, the J end by 5 bases, with 13 bases between. Germline CDR1 and CDR2: KGHSH and LQKENI. CDR3: CASSAQATNEQYF. DNA of the CDR3: TGTGCCAGCTCAGCCCAAGCCACCAACGAGCAGTACTTC.

The chain combines TRBV14 with TRBJ2-3, with 10 bases lining up with TRBD2. V shed 4 bases, J shed 3 bases, and the junction held 4 bases outside the gene matches. The CDR3 is 15 amino acids. Germline V CDR1 and CDR2: SGHDN, FVKESK. CDR3: CASSRASGRTDTQYF. CDR3 coding DNA: TGTGCCAGCAGCCGCGCTAGCGGGAGAACAGATACGCAGTATTTT.

There are a few counts of this clone. The chain joins TRBV6-1 to TRBJ1-5; D uncertain. This CDR3 has 15 residues. The V gene lost 4 bases and the J gene lost 4 bases, with 14 bases spanning the gap. Germline V gene lookup returns CDR1 MNHNS and CDR2 SASEGT. CDR3 sequence (DNA): TGTGCCAGCAGTGTTTGGGGAGTTGGGAATCAGCCCCAGCATTTT. It yields the protein CASSVWGVGNQPQHF.

The V call is TRBV18, the J call TRBJ2-1; possibly TRBD2 for D (5 bases). V was cut by 1 base and J by 1 base, with 17 bases left in between. The germline V gene encodes CDR1 KGHSH and CDR2 LQKENI. The CDR3 spans 18 residues. Here the CDR3 DNA reads TGTGCCAGCTCACCACTCTCAACAACCGCGGGTTCCTACAATGAGCAGTTCTTC. This codes for CASSPLSTTAGSYNEQFF.

The V call is TRBV6-5, the J call TRBJ2-2, with a weak D call TRBD2 (6 bases). Trimming stripped 7 bases from V and 3 bases from J, with 12 bases between. There are 14 residues in the CDR3. The germline CDR1 and CDR2 sequences are MNHEY and SVGAGI. The CDR3 region has the DNA TGTGCCAGCACCCGGGGGTCGGACACCGGGGAGCTGTTTTTT. This gives the protein CASTRGSDTGELFF.

This clone came up a few times. One end of the junction varies from germline; a read error may be responsible. The V gene is TRBV7-7, the J gene TRBJ2-2, with a tentative D call TRBD1 (5 bases). The CDR3 covers 14 residues. Germline CDR1 is SSHAT and CDR2 is FNYEAQ (reference sequence). The CDR3 protein is CASSSQGNTGELFF. CDR3 in DNA: TGTGCTAGCAGCTCGCAGGGGAACACCGGGGAGCTGTTTTTT.

The V call is TRBV15, the J call TRBJ2-2; the match to TRBD2 covers 12 bases. Germline lookup yields CDR1 LNHNV and CDR2 YYDKDF (reference sequence). Trimming removed 5 bases from V and 4 bases from J; junction bases left unmatched: 11. This CDR3 region has 18 residues. The chain's CDR3 is CATSQLAGGSSRTGELFF. Here the CDR3 DNA reads TGTGCCACCAGCCAACTAGCGGGAGGCTCGAGTCGCACCGGGGAGCTGTTTTTT.

The chain has TRBV27 and TRBJ1-2, with TRBD1 as a possible D gene (5 bases). V dropped 10 bases and J dropped 3 bases, with 9 bases sitting between them. In germline, CDR1 is MNHEY, CDR2 SMNVEV (reference sequence). The CDR3 is made up of 11 amino acids. DNA of the CDR3: TGTGCCACCCGGGGGGACTATGGCTACACCTTC. It is translated as CATRGDYGYTF.

CDR3: CASSILAGGGGPDTQYF. The CDR3 nucleotides read TGTGCCAGTAGTATACTAGCGGGGGGAGGGGGCCCAGATACGCAGTATTTT. The chain has TRBV19 and TRBJ2-3, with 11 bases aligning to TRBD2. With 2 bases clipped from V and 4 bases from J, the junction kept 8 bases outside the gene matches. This CDR3 has 17 amino acids. Germline V gives CDR1 LNHDA, CDR2 SQIVND (reference sequence).